Following are 2 T cell receptor beta chains from one sample sequenced in a study of cytomegalovirus exposure and HLA in healthy donors. Clones were sequenced by immunoSEQ multiplex PCR, and TCRdb holds only the in-frame ones, with some missing. Of some 250,000 clones listed, nearly 90% are singletons. Source material: PBMCs. Receptors originate from a woman aged 18-29 years in good health and CMV-seronegative.

The chain joins TRBV10-3 to TRBJ2-5, with a possible D match to TRBD2 (5 bases). The CDR3 spans 15 residues. Trimming took off 1 base at V and 2 bases at J, with 11 bases between the two ends. CDR1 ENHRY and CDR2 SYGVKD come from the germline V gene. The CDR3 is CAISEYLEEQETQYF. CDR3 nucleotide sequence: TGTGCCATCAGTGAGTATTTGGAGGAACAAGAGACCCAGTACTTC.

The chain carries TRBV5-5 and TRBJ2-1, with a possible D match to TRBD2 (6 bases). The germline V and J ends were trimmed by 1 base and 5 bases, with 7 bases remaining between them. The CDR3 contains 13 residues. Germline values: CDR1 SGHKS, CDR2 YYEKEE (reference sequence). CDR3 bases: TGTGCCAGCAGCTTGTGGACTAACAATGAGCAGTTCTTC. Amino acids: CASSLWTNNEQFF.